Listed below are T cell receptor beta chains from one sample, sequenced in a study of shared clonotypes between healthy human individuals. The protocol was immunoSEQ multiplex PCR, while the TCRdb copy is restricted to in-frame clones and leaves out a portion. This sample has fewer than 1.8 million clones, with roughly 98.5% found just once. Sequenced: naive CD4+ T cells sorted from blood. These receptor sequences come from a man aged 25-45 years in good health. Both conserved end residues are part of each CDR3. A D gene is named only where the DNA matches it firmly. A row's size may be missing; if present it is once, few, many or a size class.

>TRBV29-1|TRBJ2-5|once|.
CSVEGGETQYF
TGCAGCGTTGAAGGGGGGGAGACCCAGTACTTC
>TRBV19|TRBJ2-7|.|TRBD2
CASSIRGLLAGGSYEQYF
TGTGCCAGTAGTATAAGGGGACTACTCGCGGGAGGATCCTACGAGCAGTACTTC
>TRBV7-9|TRBJ2-6|.|.
CASSLGHHSGANVLTF
TGTGCCAGCAGCTTAGGTCATCACTCTGGGGCCAACGTCCTGACTTTC
>TRBV7-2|TRBJ1-5|.|TRBD1
CASSLGPQGNQPQHF
TGTGCCAGCAGCTTAGGTCCACAGGGGAATCAGCCCCAGCATTTT
>TRBV6-1|TRBJ1-1|.|.
CASSAILGTNTEAFF
TGTGCCAGCAGTGCCATTCTAGGGACGAACACTGAAGCTTTCTTT
>TRBV11-2|TRBJ2-2|.|.
CASSSTATLLTTGELFF
TGTGCCAGCAGCTCGACAGCCACCTTACTTACAACCGGGGAGCTGTTTTTT
>TRBV2|TRBJ2-2|.|.
CASTSVPLLGELFF
TGTGCCAGCACCAGCGTCCCTTTACTCGGGGAGCTGTTTTTT
>TRBV5-8|TRBJ1-2|.|.
CASSPGDGYGYTF
TGTGCCAGCAGCCCCGGGGACGGCTATGGCTACACCTTC
>TRBV6-1|TRBJ2-2|.|TRBD2
CATPGLQDTGELFF
TGTGCCACCCCGGGACTACAGGACACCGGGGAGCTGTTTTTT
>TRBV2|TRBJ2-7|.|.
CASSDARAYEQYF
TGTGCCAGCAGTGATGCCAGGGCCTACGAGCAGTACTTC
>TRBV6-1|TRBJ2-1|.|.
CASCRLGYNEQFF
TGTGCCAGCTGCCGACTAGGCTACAATGAGCAGTTCTTC
>TRBV5-5|TRBJ1-4|.|.
CASSLGVNEKLFF
TGTGCCAGCAGCTTGGGGGTTAATGAAAAACTGTTTTTT
>TRBV2|TRBJ2-7|.|TRBD2
CATSGLQYEQYF
TGTGCCACCTCGGGACTACAGTACGAGCAGTACTTC
>TRBV7-3|TRBJ2-6|.|.
CASSAAGSGANVLTF
TGTGCCAGCAGCGCTGCCGGGTCCGGGGCCAACGTCCTGACTTTC
>TRBV10-1|TRBJ2-3|.|TRBD2
CASSESAGGSTDTQYF
TGCGCCAGCAGTGAGTCAGCGGGAGGGTCCACAGATACGCAGTATTTT
>TRBV7-2|TRBJ2-2|.|.
CASSLFGGAVTMDTGELFF
TGTGCCAGCAGCTTATTCGGAGGTGCGGTGACAATGGACACCGGGGAGCTGTTTTTT
>TRBV7-2|TRBJ2-2|.|.
CASSLRWIAQLNTGELFF
TGTGCCAGCAGCTTAAGATGGATCGCACAACTGAACACCGGGGAGCTGTTTTTT
>TRBV6-5|TRBJ1-1|.|.
CASVTGYVAFF
TGTGCCAGCGTGACAGGTTACGTAGCTTTCTTT
>TRBV10-3|TRBJ1-5|.|.
CAISEENQPQHF
TGTGCCATCAGTGAGGAAAATCAGCCCCAGCATTTT
>TRBV19|TRBJ1-1|.|TRBD1
CASSISLRGRPMNTEAFF
TGTGCCAGTAGTATATCGTTGAGGGGGCGACCAATGAACACTGAAGCTTTCTTT
>TRBV5-6|TRBJ2-3|.|TRBD2
CASSFSGRGSTDTQYF
TGTGCCAGCAGCTTTAGCGGGCGGGGAAGCACAGATACGCAGTATTTT
>TRBV7-6|TRBJ2-7|.|TRBD2
CASSSTSGRAREQYF
TGTGCCAGCAGCTCCACTAGCGGGAGGGCGCGGGAGCAGTACTTC
>TRBV6-5|TRBJ1-3|.|TRBD1
CASRLWTGSGNTIYF
TGTGCCAGCAGGCTCTGGACAGGGTCGGGAAACACCATATATTTT
>TRBV2|TRBJ1-2|.|.
CASSDGRVNYGYTF
TGTGCCAGCAGTGATGGCAGGGTAAACTATGGCTACACCTTC
>TRBV2|TRBJ2-5|once|TRBD2
CASSVGLASETQYF
TGTGCCAGCAGTGTTGGACTAGCCTCAGAGACCCAGTACTTC
>TRBV18|TRBJ2-3|.|.
CASSPGALPTDTQYF
TGTGCCAGCTCACCAGGGGCACTCCCCACAGATACGCAGTATTTT
>TRBV27|TRBJ2-6|.|.
CASSSPQGPGANVLTF
TGTGCCAGCAGTTCCCCTCAGGGGCCTGGGGCCAACGTCCTGACTTTC
>TRBV4-1|TRBJ2-3|.|TRBD1
CASSHITGTGFSTDTQYF
TGCGCCAGCAGCCATATAACCGGGACAGGGTTTAGCACAGATACGCAGTATTTT
>TRBV29-1|TRBJ2-4|.|.
CSVGNPGMGAKNIQYF
TGCAGCGTGGGAAACCCGGGAATGGGTGCCAAAAACATTCAGTACTTC
>TRBV27|TRBJ2-6|.|TRBD1
CASSLTPWIGGAGANVLTF
TGTGCCAGCAGTTTAACCCCGTGGATAGGGGGCGCTGGGGCCAACGTCCTGACTTTC
>TRBV29-1|TRBJ1-1|.|.
CSVNGRVNTEAFF
TGCAGCGTTAACGGCAGGGTAAACACTGAAGCTTTCTTT
>TRBV7-8|TRBJ2-5|.|.
CASSLDPRETQYF
TGTGCCAGCAGCTTAGACCCCCGGGAGACCCAGTACTTC
>TRBV7-2|TRBJ2-1|.|.
CASSPQAARSHEQFF
TGTGCCAGCAGCCCACAGGCCGCACGGTCCCATGAGCAGTTCTTC
>TRBV7-9|TRBJ2-1|.|.
CASSLAWGNEQFF
TGTGCCAGCAGCTTAGCCTGGGGGAATGAGCAGTTCTTC
>TRBV18|TRBJ2-7|.|TRBD1
CASSPIRDRGYEQYF
TGTGCCAGCTCACCAATCCGGGACAGGGGCTACGAGCAGTACTTC
>TRBV9|TRBJ2-2|.|.
CASSTHRVPGELFF
TGTGCCAGCAGCACACACAGGGTTCCCGGGGAGCTGTTTTTT
>TRBV9|TRBJ2-1|.|TRBD2
CASSVREVLAGEVYYNEQFF
TGTGCCAGCAGCGTCCGTGAGGTACTAGCGGGAGAGGTCTACTACAATGAGCAGTTCTTC
>TRBV11-2|TRBJ2-1|.|TRBD2
CASSLDGGTSGYNEQFF
TGTGCCAGCAGCCTAGATGGGGGGACTAGCGGTTACAATGAGCAGTTCTTC
>TRBV14|TRBJ2-7|.|TRBD2
CASSQDGGGRADGSYEQYF
TGTGCCAGCAGCCAAGACGGGGGCGGGAGGGCCGATGGATCCTACGAGCAGTACTTC
>TRBV6-5|TRBJ2-2|.|.
CASSYFRASSTGELFF
TGTGCCAGCAGTTACTTTCGGGCTAGCAGCACCGGGGAGCTGTTTTTT
>TRBV4-3|TRBJ2-1|.|TRBD2
CASSQGLAESYNEQFF
TGCGCCAGCAGCCAGGGACTAGCGGAATCCTACAATGAGCAGTTCTTC
>TRBV2|TRBJ1-4|.|.
CASRTGGGNEKLFF
TGTGCCAGCCGCACAGGAGGGGGTAATGAAAAACTGTTTTTT
>TRBV10-2|TRBJ1-3|.|.
CASSLQASGNTIYF
TGCGCCAGCAGCCTACAGGCCTCTGGAAACACCATATATTTT
>TRBV10-1|TRBJ2-2|.|.
CASSLNTGELFF
TGCGCCAGCAGTTTAAACACCGGGGAGCTGTTTTTT
>TRBV9|TRBJ1-1|.|.
CASSVGGSTEAFF
TGTGCCAGCAGCGTAGGGGGCAGCACTGAAGCTTTCTTT
>TRBV9|TRBJ1-1|.|.
CASRDLRGNTEAFF
TGTGCCAGCCGGGATTTGAGAGGTAACACTGAAGCTTTCTTT
>TRBV29-1|TRBJ2-7|.|TRBD1
CSVEGPGGEQYF
TGCAGCGTTGAAGGTCCAGGGGGCGAGCAGTACTTC
>TRBV5-5|TRBJ1-1|.|.
CASSRARVGEAFF
TGTGCCAGCAGTCGGGCCAGGGTGGGTGAAGCTTTCTTT
>TRBV6-5|TRBJ2-7|.|.
CASSYSRSRLSYEQYF
TGTGCCAGCAGTTACTCGCGTAGCAGACTCTCCTACGAGCAGTACTTC
>TRBV2|TRBJ1-5|.|.
CASSEIRHSNQPQHF
TGTGCCAGCAGTGAAATAAGACATAGCAATCAGCCCCAGCATTTT
>TRBV7-6|TRBJ2-1|.|TRBD2
CASSSGLGGGEQFF
TGTGCCAGCAGCTCGGGACTAGGCGGTGGTGAGCAGTTCTTC
>TRBV19|TRBJ2-1|.|TRBD2
CASGGLAGDSRNEQFF
TGTGCCAGTGGGGGACTAGCGGGAGATTCCCGCAATGAGCAGTTCTTC
>TRBV27|TRBJ1-4|.|TRBD1
CASSQADRDVEKLFF
TGTGCCAGCAGTCAAGCGGACAGGGATGTAGAAAAACTGTTTTTT
>TRBV27|TRBJ2-7|.|.
CASSFNSRVTGLEQYF
TGTGCCAGCAGTTTTAACAGCCGGGTCACAGGTCTCGAGCAGTACTTC
>TRBV5-1|TRBJ2-6|.|TRBD2
CASSSGGGSSGANVLTF
TGCGCCAGCAGCTCTGGTGGCGGGAGCTCTGGGGCCAACGTCCTGACTTTC